Listed below are T cell receptor beta chains from one sample, sequenced in a study of blood T cell repertoires in COVID-19. TCRdb's table, derived via immunoSEQ multiplex PCR, lists solely in-frame clones and lacks some. The sample lists about 18,000 clones; 75% to 90% were seen once. What was sequenced was peripheral blood. The receptors were sampled from a man at least 80 years old with acute or convalescent COVID-19. Each CDR3 is given with its conserved first and last residue. D genes are given only for firm matches. Clone size is shown for a subset of rows, as once, few, many or a class of expanded clone.

J gene	clone size	CDR3 length	D gene	V gene	CDR3 DNA	CDR3 protein
TRBJ1-5	-	13	-	TRBV30	TGTGCCTGGTCCGGACAGAACAATCAGCCCCAGCATTTT	CAWSGQNNQPQHF
TRBJ1-6	-	18	-	TRBV23-1	TGCGCCAGCAGTGACCCGGGAGCCAGGGTTCGCCATCATTCACCCCTCCACTTT	CASSDPGARVRHHSPLHF
TRBJ1-1	few	14	-	TRBV2	TGTGCCAGCAGTGAAGATGGGGGCGGGACTGAAGCTTTCTTT	CASSEDGGGTEAFF
TRBJ2-4	-	14	TRBD2	TRBV19	TGTGCCAGTAGCCCCACTAGCGGGGTAAACATTCAGTACTTC	CASSPTSGVNIQYF
TRBJ1-1	-	16	TRBD1	TRBV5-1	TGCGCCAGCAGCCCGGACAGGGGAAGTTTGAACACTGAAGCTTTCTTT	CASSPDRGSLNTEAFF
TRBJ1-1	-	16	TRBD1	TRBV4-1	TGCGCCAGCAGCCAAGATGGGACAGGGATCTTCACTGAAGCTTTCTTT	CASSQDGTGIFTEAFF
TRBJ1-1	-	14	-	TRBV7-9	TGTGCCAGCAGCTTCTCGGGCAGGGACACTGAAGCTTTCTTT	CASSFSGRDTEAFF
TRBJ1-2	-	19	TRBD1	TRBV7-2	TGTGCCAGCAGCTCTAGCCCCTTTAGGGGACAGGGGGCTTTCTATGGCTACACCTTC	CASSSSPFRGQGAFYGYTF
TRBJ1-2	-	13	-	TRBV5-1	TGCGCCAGCAGCGCGGACAGCATAGATGGCTACACCTTC	CASSADSIDGYTF
TRBJ2-2	-	13	-	TRBV7-9	TGTGCCAGCAGCCTTTTGAACACCGGGGAGCTGTTTTTT	CASSLLNTGELFF
TRBJ1-2	-	12	-	TRBV30	TGTGCCTGGAGAAGCTTGCTCTATGGCTACACCTTC	CAWRSLLYGYTF
TRBJ2-2	few	15	TRBD2	TRBV7-2	TGTGCCAGCAGCTGGGACTACCCTGAATCCGGGGAGCTGTTTTTT	CASSWDYPESGELFF
TRBJ1-3	few	14	TRBD1	TRBV6-2/TRBV6-3	TGTGCCAGCAGTGGGGGACAGGCCTTTAACACCATATATTTT	CASSGGQAFNTIYF
TRBJ2-6	once	16	-	TRBV4-3	TGCGCCAGCAGCCAAATAGGGGGTACTGGGGCCAACGTCCTGACTTTC	CASSQIGGTGANVLTF
TRBJ2-7	few	16	TRBD2	TRBV6-2/TRBV6-3	TGTGCCAGCAGCTCCGATCTCGGGGGGGCCCCCTACGAGCAGTACTTC	CASSSDLGGAPYEQYF
TRBJ1-1	-	12	-	TRBV29-1	TGCAGCGGCACAGTCATGAACACTGAAGCTTTCTTT	CSGTVMNTEAFF
TRBJ2-3	-	16	TRBD2	TRBV10-2	TGCGCCAGCAGTCGGACTAGCGGGGGGGCCGTAGATACGCAGTATTTT	CASSRTSGGAVDTQYF
TRBJ1-2	-	14	TRBD1	TRBV19	TGTGCCAGTACCCAGGGGACAGCGGACTATGGCTACACCTTC	CASTQGTADYGYTF
TRBJ1-4	-	15	-	TRBV18	TGTGCCAGCTCACCTGGCCCAGGGCCTAATGAAAAACTGTTTTTT	CASSPGPGPNEKLFF
TRBJ2-2	-	15	-	TRBV11-3	TGTGCCAGCAGCCTAAGCGCACGTTTTGGGGGGGAGCTGTTTTTT	CASSLSARFGGELFF
TRBJ1-3	-	14	-	TRBV7-2	TGTGCCAGCAGCTTATCTCAGGGTTTGGACACCATATATTTT	CASSLSQGLDTIYF
TRBJ1-2	-	13	-	TRBV30	TGTGCCTGGAGTCCCGGCAGCGTCTATGGCTACACCTTC	CAWSPGSVYGYTF
TRBJ2-1	-	17	TRBD1	TRBV7-2	TGTGCCAGCAGCTTAGCGCGGACAGGGGGCTCCTACAATGAGCAGTTCTTC	CASSLARTGGSYNEQFF
TRBJ1-1	-	18	TRBD1	TRBV18	TGTGCCAGCTCACCAGGGACAGGGGGCTTGGGGAGGAACACTGAAGCTTTCTTT	CASSPGTGGLGRNTEAFF
TRBJ1-5	medium-sized	12	-	TRBV10-3	TGTGCCATCAGCAGTAGCAATCAGCCCCAGCATTTT	CAISSSNQPQHF
TRBJ1-5	-	17	TRBD1	TRBV19	TGTGCCAGTAGTCGTGGCTCTGGACAGGCAAGCAATCAGCCCCAGCATTTT	CASSRGSGQASNQPQHF
TRBJ1-3	-	16	-	TRBV16	TGTGCCAGCAGCCAAAATAATCGGGGAGCCGGAAACACCATATATTTT	CASSQNNRGAGNTIYF
TRBJ2-3	-	14	TRBD2	TRBV7-2	TGTGCCAGCAGCGAAGGACTAGAATCAGATACGCAGTATTTT	CASSEGLESDTQYF
TRBJ1-3	-	16	TRBD1	TRBV6-5	TGTGCCAGCAGTTTCTCGGACAGGCCACCTGGAAACACCATATATTTT	CASSFSDRPPGNTIYF
TRBJ1-2	-	13	TRBD1	TRBV7-3	TGTGCCAGCAGCGCGACAGGGAAATATGGCTACACCTTC	CASSATGKYGYTF